These T cell receptor beta chains were read from a single sample in a study of T-cell memory formation after mild COVID-19. TCRdb ran MiXCR on the 5' RACE reads and lists one entry per CDR3 protein. The sample includes roughly 110,000 distinct CDR3 sequences, 13% to 15% of them seen just once. The specimen sequenced was PBMCs or a T cell subset sorted from them (not recorded which). These receptors originate from a man aged 18 to 30 who had mild COVID-19 (a few samples of this study predate the infection). Cell type and time point are not known. The CDR3 runs from the conserved cysteine through the conserved F or W. A D gene is named only where the DNA matches it firmly. The listing skips clone size in some rows; elsewhere it reads once, few, many or a size class.

D	J	size	V	DNA	CDR3
TRBD2	TRBJ2-1	many	TRBV29-1	TGCAGCGCGGTCCCGGGACTAGCGGGGGGCTACAATGAGCAGTTCTTC	CSAVPGLAGGYNEQFF
NA	TRBJ1-1	few	TRBV19	TGTGCCAGTACCGCCCGGGGGAACACTGAAGCTTTCTTT	CASTARGNTEAFF
NA	TRBJ2-3	NA	TRBV7-9	TGTGCCAGCAGCTTAGAACTAGCCGGTTTACCGGATACGCAGTATTTT	CASSLELAGLPDTQYF
TRBD1	TRBJ2-7	NA	TRBV4-3	TGCGCCAGCAGCCAAGGCACAGGGGGCGCCGAGCAGTACTTC	CASSQGTGGAEQYF
NA	TRBJ2-7	few	TRBV21-1	TGTGCCAGCAGCCGGCGGGGGCCCTACGAGCAGTACTTC	CASSRRGPYEQYF
NA	TRBJ1-3	few	TRBV9	TGTGCCAGCAGCGTTGAGGTGACGGCGATCCGAAACACCATATATTTT	CASSVEVTAIRNTIYF
NA	TRBJ1-1	NA	TRBV7-9	TGTGCCAGCAGCTTAGTCAGGAGGAACACTGAAGCTTTCTTT	CASSLVRRNTEAFF
NA	TRBJ2-1	few	TRBV20-1	TGCAGTGCTATGGTGGTTACGGGGATTGATGAGCAGTTCTTC	CSAMVVTGIDEQFF
NA	TRBJ2-3	NA	TRBV4-3	TGCGCCAGCAGCCAAGATATGGGGGCCAGCACAGATACGCAGTATTTT	CASSQDMGASTDTQYF
TRBD1	TRBJ2-3	NA	TRBV6-5	TGTGCCAGCAGTTACTCGATAACCGGGACAGGGAGAAGAGATACGCAGTATTTT	CASSYSITGTGRRDTQYF
NA	TRBJ1-1	NA	TRBV29-1	TGCAGCGTTGACACGGGGATTGAAGCTTTCTTT	CSVDTGIEAFF
NA	TRBJ2-7	NA	TRBV4-3	TGCGCCAGCAGCCCTTCTAGGGGCTACGAGCAGTACTTC	CASSPSRGYEQYF
TRBD2	TRBJ2-1	NA	TRBV29-1	TGCAGCGTTGTCGGGACTAGCGGGCGAGTCTCCTACAATGAGCAGTTCTTC	CSVVGTSGRVSYNEQFF
NA	TRBJ1-3	NA	TRBV11-2	TGTGCCCTCCGGACAGCTGGAAACACCATATATTTT	CALRTAGNTIYF
NA	TRBJ1-5	NA	TRBV7-2	TGTGCCAGCAGCTTAGGAACCGGACCCAATCAGCCCCAGCATTTT	CASSLGTGPNQPQHF
NA	TRBJ1-1	NA	TRBV7-7	TGTGCCAGCAGCTGGGACCCGAACACTGAAGCTTTCTTT	CASSWDPNTEAFF
TRBD1	TRBJ2-1	NA	TRBV7-7	TGTGCCAGCAGCTCAGACAGGGGGGATGGCAATGAGCAGTTCTTC	CASSSDRGDGNEQFF
TRBD1	TRBJ2-7	NA	TRBV7-9	TGTGCCAGCAGCTCACACGGCGATTGGACAGGGTTAGCCTACGAGCAGTACTTC	CASSSHGDWTGLAYEQYF
NA	TRBJ2-7	NA	TRBV12-3/TRBV12-4	TGTGCCAGCAGTTCACCCGGGACAAGTTTCGAGCAGTACTTC	CASSSPGTSFEQYF
NA	TRBJ1-3	NA	TRBV12-3/TRBV12-4	TGTGCCAGCAGTCCATCCGGAAACACCATATATTTT	CASSPSGNTIYF
TRBD2	TRBJ2-1	NA	TRBV4-1	TGCGCCAGCAGCCAAGTGTCGCTAGCGGGAGATGAGCAGTTCTTC	CASSQVSLAGDEQFF
NA	TRBJ2-4	NA	TRBV5-5	TGTGCCAGCAGCTTGGGGAAAAACATTCAGTACTTC	CASSLGKNIQYF
NA	TRBJ2-1	few	TRBV4-2	TGTGCCAGCAGCCAAGCGGATGGGGGGTACAATGAGCAGTTCTTC	CASSQADGGYNEQFF
NA	TRBJ2-1	few	TRBV4-3	TGCGCCAGCGAACCAAGGCATCGGGCGGCCTACAATGAGCAGTTCTTC	CASEPRHRAAYNEQFF
NA	TRBJ2-3	NA	TRBV30	TGTGCCTGGAGCGCCGGGTTGGATACGCAGTATTTT	CAWSAGLDTQYF
NA	TRBJ2-1	NA	TRBV24-1	TGTGCCACCAGTGATCCTCCTAGTCCCTACAATGAGCAGTTCTTC	CATSDPPSPYNEQFF
TRBD2	TRBJ2-3	many	TRBV11-2	TGTGCCAGCAGCTTTTCCGGGGGGATTAGCACAGATACGCAGTATTTT	CASSFSGGISTDTQYF
NA	TRBJ2-7	NA	TRBV7-8	TGTGCCAGCAGCTTAGCCAGAAGGGGCGATCGTTACGAGCAGTACTTC	CASSLARRGDRYEQYF
NA	TRBJ2-3	NA	TRBV5-1	TGCGCCAGCAGCCCGGAGAGGGTCCGGATCACAGATACGCAGTATTTT	CASSPERVRITDTQYF
TRBD1	TRBJ1-1	many	TRBV7-6	TGTGCCAGCAGCTTAGGCGCTCCGGGACAGGGAGCTGAAGCTTTCTTT	CASSLGAPGQGAEAFF
TRBD1	TRBJ1-1	NA	TRBV20-1	TGCAGTGCTAGAGATGGACAGGGCCCGAACACTGAAGCTTTCTTT	CSARDGQGPNTEAFF
NA	TRBJ2-3	NA	TRBV20-1	TGCAGTGCGGGCAGGGAGGAAGATACGCAGTATTTT	CSAGREEDTQYF
TRBD2	TRBJ2-3	few	TRBV2	TGTGCCAGCAGTGAAGCGCTCCGGACTAGTAGCACAGATACGCAGTATTTT	CASSEALRTSSTDTQYF